This T cell receptor beta chain was recovered during a study of shared clonotypes between healthy human individuals. Repertoires were generated with immunoSEQ multiplex PCR, while TCRdb's copy carries only in-frame clones and drops some. The sample has 2 million to 3 million clones; just over 90% are singletons. V gave up 5 bases and J gave up 1 base, with 9 bases separating them. Per the germline V gene, CDR1 is MDHEN and CDR2 is SYDVKM. The CDR3 runs 14 residues. Sequencing was done on a sample of naive CD4+ T cells sorted from blood. The sample's subset: CD45RA+ positively selected. This TCR was sampled from a man aged 18 to 30 in good health. This chain connects TRBV28 to TRBJ1-5, with a tentative D call TRBD1 (6 bases). The CDR3 spells CASSRQVSNQPQHF. DNA for the CDR3: TGTGCCAGCAGTCGACAGGTGAGCAATCAGCCCCAGCATTTT.